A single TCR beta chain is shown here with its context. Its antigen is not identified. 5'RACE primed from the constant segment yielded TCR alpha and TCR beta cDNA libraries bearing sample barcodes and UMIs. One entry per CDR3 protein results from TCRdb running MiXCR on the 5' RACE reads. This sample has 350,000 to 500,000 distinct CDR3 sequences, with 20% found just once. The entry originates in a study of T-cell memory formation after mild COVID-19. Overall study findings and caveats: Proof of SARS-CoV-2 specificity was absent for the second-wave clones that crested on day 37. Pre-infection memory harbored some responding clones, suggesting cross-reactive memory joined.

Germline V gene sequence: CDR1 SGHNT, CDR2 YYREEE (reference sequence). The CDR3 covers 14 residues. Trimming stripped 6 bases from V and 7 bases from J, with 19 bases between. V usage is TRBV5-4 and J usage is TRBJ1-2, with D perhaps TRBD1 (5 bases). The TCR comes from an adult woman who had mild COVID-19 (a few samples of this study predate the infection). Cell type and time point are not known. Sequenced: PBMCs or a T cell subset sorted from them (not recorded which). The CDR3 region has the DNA TGTGCCAGCAACCTGGCCCGAAGGGGCGGTGGCTACACCTTC. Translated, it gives CASNLARRGGGYTF.